The following is a T cell receptor (beta chain) sequence with its context. This specimen belongs to a study of blood T cell repertoires in COVID-19. Overall study: Material from acute and convalescent COVID-19 was sourced from the United States, Italy and Spain. Sources were T cells, B-cell-depleted T cells, or PBMCs; the material itself was cDNA or gDNA.

V gave up 3 bases and J gave up 0 bases, with 8 bases separating them. Germline CDR1 is SQVTM and CDR2 is ANQGSEA. The CDR3 length is 13 residues. In the study's own analysis: Counts of nucleated cells, estimated from reference gene primer amplification, were obtained. Profiling relied on immunoSEQ multiplex PCR, and the TCRdb table lists in-frame clones only, not all of them. The V and J calls and clone size come from that table; D and trimming were worked out from the DNA. The table has about 180,000 clones, about 84% seen once. The chain employs TRBV29-1 and TRBJ1-1, with D possibly TRBD1 on 5 matching bases. Sequences were obtained from peripheral blood. This TCR derives from a human donor in a cohort sampled during active COVID-19. The CDR3 DNA reads TGCAGCGTTGAGCAGGGAATGAACACTGAAGCTTTCTTT. This translates into CSVEQGMNTEAFF.